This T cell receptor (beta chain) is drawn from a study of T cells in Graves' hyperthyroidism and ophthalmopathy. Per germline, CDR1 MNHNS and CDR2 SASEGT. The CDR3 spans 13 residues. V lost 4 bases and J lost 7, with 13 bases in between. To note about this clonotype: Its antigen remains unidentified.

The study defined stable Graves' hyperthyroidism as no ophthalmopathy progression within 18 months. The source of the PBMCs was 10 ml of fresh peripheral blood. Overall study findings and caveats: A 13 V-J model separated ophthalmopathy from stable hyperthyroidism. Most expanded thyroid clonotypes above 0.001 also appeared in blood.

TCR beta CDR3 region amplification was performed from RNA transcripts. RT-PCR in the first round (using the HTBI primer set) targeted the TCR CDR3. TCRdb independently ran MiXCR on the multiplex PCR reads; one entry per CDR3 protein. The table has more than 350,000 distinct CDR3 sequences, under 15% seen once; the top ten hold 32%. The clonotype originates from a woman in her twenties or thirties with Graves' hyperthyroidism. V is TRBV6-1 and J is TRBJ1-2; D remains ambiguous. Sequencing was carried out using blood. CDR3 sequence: CASSAGSIRGYTF. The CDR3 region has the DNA TGTGCCAGCAGTGCGGGGTCGATACGTGGCTACACCTTC.